Listed here are 17 T cell receptor beta chains from one sample, sequenced in a study of T cell changes during pregnancy in multiple sclerosis. Measured with immunoSEQ multiplex PCR; TCRdb has only the in-frame clones, and not every one. Of around 69,000 clones in the sample, approximately 90% were seen once. The material was peripheral blood, obtained in the third trimester of pregnancy. All receptors come from a female donor with multiple sclerosis, enrolled in a pregnancy study.

The chain has TRBV5-4 and TRBJ2-1; D possibly corresponds to TRBD2 (5 bases). The CDR3 consists of 16 residues. V was pared by 4 bases and J by 1 base, with 15 bases between. Germline V gene sequence: CDR1 SGHNT, CDR2 YYREEE (reference sequence). CDR3 nucleotide sequence: TGTGCCAGCAGCCCGGCCGGGATAGCATCCTACAATGAGCAGTTCTTC. Encoded protein: CASSPAGIASYNEQFF.

Turning to this clone: The same CDR3 can be traced to other DNA sequences in this sample. The chain employs TRBV19 and TRBJ2-3; 8 bases are a match to TRBD2. The V and J ends lost 1 base and 6 bases, in that order; junction bases with no gene match: 0. Germline V gene lookup returns CDR1 LNHDA and CDR2 SQIVND (reference sequence). This CDR3 has 13 amino acids. The CDR3 region has the DNA TGTGCCAGTAGTATAGGACTAGCGGATACGCAGTATTTT. Protein: CASSIGLADTQYF.

This clone was seen only once. The rearrangement links TRBV6-6 to TRBJ2-3; weak D call: TRBD1 (6 bases). In germline, CDR1 is MNHNY, CDR2 SVGAGI (reference sequence). This CDR3 spans 13 amino acids. V was cut by 5 bases and J by 7 bases, with 13 bases left in between. CDR3 sequence (DNA): TGTGCCAGCAGTCCCGGACAGAGAAATACGCAGTATTTT. Amino acids: CASSPGQRNTQYF.

The rearrangement uses TRBV5-4 and TRBJ1-1; 8 bases agree with TRBD1. The V gene end was trimmed by 4 bases and the J gene end by 4 bases; junction bases not matched to a gene: 9. CDR1 and CDR2 from the germline V gene are SGHNT and YYREEE (reference sequence). The CDR3 has 15 residues. The CDR3 region is CASSPPGGAVTEAFF. The CDR3 nucleotides are TGTGCCAGCAGCCCCCCAGGGGGCGCAGTCACTGAAGCTTTCTTT.

The chain couples TRBV5-4 to TRBJ2-7; tentatively, D is TRBD1 (5 bases). The CDR3 totals 14 residues. Germline V gene lookup returns CDR1 SGHNT and CDR2 YYREEE (reference sequence). The V end lost 0 bases, the J end lost 7 bases, and 14 bases lay between the germline ends. CDR3 residues: CASSLGTSYGEQYF. The DNA for the CDR3 is TGTGCCAGCAGCTTGGGGACAAGCTACGGGGAGCAGTACTTC.

The chain uses TRBV7-2 and TRBJ2-3; TRBD2 matches 7 bases. Per germline, CDR1 SGHTA and CDR2 FQGNSA. There are 15 residues in the CDR3. Unmatched junction bases numbered 4, after V lost 4 bases and J lost 0 bases. The DNA for the CDR3 is TGTGCCAGCAGCTATTCAGCGGGGAGCACAGATACGCAGTATTTT. Amino acid sequence: CASSYSAGSTDTQYF. Drawing the rest from reference TRBV7-2 and TRBJ2-3, the complete variable domain is GAGVSQSPSNKVTEKGKDVELRCDPISGHTALYWYRQSLGQGLEFLIYFQGNSAPDKSGLPSDRFSAERTGGSVSTLTIQRTQQEDSAVYLCASSYSAGSTDTQYFGPGTRLTVL.

This sequence joins TRBV7-9 and TRBJ2-3; D unresolved. CDR1 is SEHNR, CDR2 FQNEAQ, per germline (reference sequence). This CDR3 contains 12 residues. The germline V and J ends were trimmed by 6 bases and 2 bases, with 6 bases remaining between them. CDR3 DNA sequence: TGTGCCAGCAGATATAACACAGATACGCAGTATTTT. Its protein product is CASRYNTDTQYF.

The rearrangement uses TRBV10-3 and TRBJ2-3; TRBD2 matches 13 bases. The ends lost 2 bases at V and 3 bases at J; junction bases unmatched: 2. The CDR3 covers 16 residues. In germline, CDR1 is ENHRY, CDR2 SYGVKD. In nucleotides, the CDR3 is TGTGCCATCAGTGAGGGGACTAGCGGGAAAACAGATACGCAGTATTTT. It codes for CAISEGTSGKTDTQYF.

J is TRBJ2-1 and V is TRBV4-3; D might be TRBD2 (5 bases). V lost 0 bases to trimming and J lost 0 bases, with 9 bases between them. Germline CDR1 and CDR2: LGHNA and YSLEER. The CDR3 is 16 residues long. The CDR3 DNA reads TGCGCCAGCAGCCAAGACGCGGGCGGCTCCTACAATGAGCAGTTCTTC. It codes for CASSQDAGGSYNEQFF.

V and J are TRBV5-4 and TRBJ2-3, with a possible D match to TRBD2 (6 bases). Per germline, CDR1 SGHNT and CDR2 YYREEE (reference sequence). Trimming shortened V by 5 bases and J by 5 bases, and 12 bases separated the two germline ends. CDR3 size: 13 residues. The CDR3 DNA reads TGTGCCAGCAGTCGGGACTCCCTAGATACGCAGTATTTT. This sequence encodes CASSRDSLDTQYF. Full variable domain (missing parts from reference TRBV5-4 and TRBJ2-3): ETGVTQSPTHLIKTRGQQVTLRCSSQSGHNTVSWYQQALGQGPQFIFQYYREEENGRGNFPPRFSGLQFPNYSSELNVNALELDDSALYLCASSRDSLDTQYFGPGTRLTVL.

The rearrangement joins TRBV29-1 to TRBJ2-5; no clear D gene. Trimming cost V 4 bases and J 0 bases, with 6 bases left between them. The germline gives CDR1 SQVTM, CDR2 ANQGSEA. The CDR3 is made up of 12 amino acids. This chain's CDR3 is CSVGLHQETQYF. The CDR3 nucleotides are TGCAGCGTTGGACTCCACCAAGAGACCCAGTACTTC.

The chain carries TRBV5-1 and TRBJ1-1; no reliable D call. Germline CDR1 reads SGHRS; CDR2 reads YFSETQ. The CDR3 is 14 residues long. The V end was cut by 0 bases, the J end by 1 base, with 7 bases between. The CDR3 DNA reads TGCGCCAGCAGCTTGGCCGTGGCGAACACTGAAGCTTTCTTT. Translating gives CASSLAVANTEAFF. Full variable domain (rest looked up from reference TRBV5-1 and TRBJ1-1): KAGVTQTPRYLIKTRGQQVTLSCSPISGHRSVSWYQQTPGQGLQFLFEYFSETQRNKGNFPGRFSGRQFSNSRSEMNVSTLELGDSALYLCASSLAVANTEAFFGQGTRLTVV.

The chain carries TRBV5-6 and TRBJ1-3, with 8 bases that match TRBD1. This CDR3 contains 16 residues. Trimming at V came to 4 bases and at J to 1 base, leaving 7 bases not matched to a gene. Germline assignment: CDR1 SGHDT and CDR2 YYEEEE. The CDR3 nucleotides are TGTGCCAGCAGCGTCACAGGGGGGAGGTCTGGAAACACCATATATTTT. This encodes CASSVTGGRSGNTIYF.

The count of this clone is one. This chain links TRBV6-1 with TRBJ2-1, with 9 positions matching TRBD2. CDR3 length: 16 amino acids. Germline CDR1 and CDR2: MNHNS and SASEGT. The V and J ends lost 1 base and 4 bases, in that order; junction bases with no gene match: 5. This CDR3 is CASSEEAGGLYNEQFF. The CDR3 DNA is TGTGCCAGCAGTGAAGAAGCGGGAGGTCTGTACAATGAGCAGTTCTTC.

The chain links TRBV18 to TRBJ2-7; possible D gene TRBD2, 5 bases. Trimming took off 1 base at V and 0 bases at J, with 10 bases between the two ends. This CDR3 spans 15 amino acids. Germline values: CDR1 KGHSH, CDR2 LQKENI. The CDR3 sequence is CASSPQAESSYEQYF. CDR3 in DNA: TGTGCCAGCTCACCACAAGCGGAGAGCTCCTACGAGCAGTACTTC.

The V gene is TRBV7-5, the J gene TRBJ1-5; the table's D call of TRBD1 was not tested on the DNA. TRBV7-5 is reported as a pseudogene. The CDR3 is made up of 19 amino acids. The CDR3 is CVRSRRDDRNQLLYQPQHF. The CDR3, as DNA: TGTGTCAGAAGCCGACGGGATGACAGGAATCAGTTACTCTATCAGCCCCAGCATTTT.

The gene calls are TRBV7-2 and TRBJ2-2; TRBD2 is a possible D gene (5 bases). Trimming took off 1 base at V and 2 bases at J, with 14 bases between the two ends. From germline, CDR1 is SGHTA and CDR2 FQGNSA. This CDR3 is 17 amino acids long. The chain's CDR3 is CASSLVPAGGNTGELFF. In DNA, the CDR3 is TGTGCCAGCAGCTTAGTCCCAGCCGGAGGCAACACCGGGGAGCTGTTTTTT.